This entry features one T cell receptor (beta chain) sequence. This sample is part of a study of blood T cell repertoires in COVID-19. At the level of the study: The study drew acute and convalescent COVID-19 samples from the United States, Italy and Spain. PBMCs, B-cell-depleted T cells, or T cells were the source of the cDNA or gDNA that made up the material.

CDR3 length: 13 amino acids. The germline V and J ends were trimmed by 3 bases and 1 base, with 7 bases remaining between them. From germline, CDR1 is SGDLS and CDR2 YYNGEE. Authors' processing steps: Amplification of reference gene primers provided the estimated nucleated cell counts. Repertoires were generated with immunoSEQ multiplex PCR, while TCRdb's copy carries only in-frame clones and drops some. Clone size and the V and J calls come from that table; the DNA yielded D and trimming. The table lists 100,000 to 150,000 clones, approximately 88% of them singletons. The rearrangement uses TRBV9 and TRBJ1-1, with D tentatively TRBD1 (6 bases). The receptor was isolated from a woman aged 30 to 39 who had recovered from COVID-19. Sequenced material: peripheral blood. CDR3 coding DNA: TGTGCCAGCAGCGCGGACAGGAACACTGAAGCTTTCTTT. Translating it yields CASSADRNTEAFF.